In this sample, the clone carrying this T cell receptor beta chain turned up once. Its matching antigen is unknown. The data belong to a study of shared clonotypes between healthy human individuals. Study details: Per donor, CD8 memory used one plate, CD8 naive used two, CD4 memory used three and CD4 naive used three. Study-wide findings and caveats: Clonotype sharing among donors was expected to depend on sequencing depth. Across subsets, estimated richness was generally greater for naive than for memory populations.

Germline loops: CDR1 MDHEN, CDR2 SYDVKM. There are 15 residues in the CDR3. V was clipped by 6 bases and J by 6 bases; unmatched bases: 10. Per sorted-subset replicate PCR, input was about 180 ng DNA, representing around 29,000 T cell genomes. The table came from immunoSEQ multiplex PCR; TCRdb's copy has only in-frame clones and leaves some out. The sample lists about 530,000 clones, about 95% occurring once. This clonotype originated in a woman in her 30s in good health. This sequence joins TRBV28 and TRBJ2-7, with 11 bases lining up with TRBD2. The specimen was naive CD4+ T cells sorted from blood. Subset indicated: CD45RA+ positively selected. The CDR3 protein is CASSRVLAGGAEQYF. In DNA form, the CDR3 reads TGTGCCAGCAGCCGCGTTCTAGCGGGAGGAGCCGAGCAGTACTTC.